The entry below gives a single T cell receptor (beta chain) sequence along with its context. No antigen is known for it. These data come from a study of shared clonotypes between healthy human individuals. Turning to the study itself: Samples came from a couple of female and a few male donors aged 18 to 49.

Study results and caveats: On the whole, naive subsets had larger estimated richness than memory subsets had.

Naive CD8 cells comprised CD45RO-negative, CCR7-positively selected cells, excluding terminally differentiated effector memory CD45RA+ cells. Data came from immunoSEQ multiplex PCR; TCRdb stores just in-frame clones and leaves some out. The repertoire consists of millions of clones, with about 94% occurring once and the leading ten covering more than 0.95%. Sample: naive CD8+ T cells sorted from blood. The origin of this receptor is a man younger than 35 in good health.

CDR3: CASSYTLSGGAGYTF. The CDR3 DNA sequence: TGTGCCAGCAGTTACACGCTTTCGGGGGGGGCTGGCTACACCTTC. This chain joins TRBV6-5 and TRBJ1-2; perhaps TRBD1 as D (6 bases). The CDR3 extends over 15 amino acids. The V gene lost 2 bases and the J gene lost 7 bases, with 17 bases spanning the gap. Looked up from germline, CDR1 is MNHEY and CDR2 is SVGAGI.